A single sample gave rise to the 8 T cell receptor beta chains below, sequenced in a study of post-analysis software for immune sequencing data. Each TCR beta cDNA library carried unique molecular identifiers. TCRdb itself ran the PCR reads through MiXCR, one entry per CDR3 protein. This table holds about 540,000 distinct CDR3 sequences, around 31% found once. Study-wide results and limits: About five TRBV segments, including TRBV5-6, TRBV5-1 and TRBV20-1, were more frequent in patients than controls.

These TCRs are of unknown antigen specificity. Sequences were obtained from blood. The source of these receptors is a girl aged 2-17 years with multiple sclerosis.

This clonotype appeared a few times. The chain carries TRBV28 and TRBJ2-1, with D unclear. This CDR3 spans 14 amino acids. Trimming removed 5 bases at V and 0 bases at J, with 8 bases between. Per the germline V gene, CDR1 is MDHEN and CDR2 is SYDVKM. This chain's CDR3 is CASSPLDSYNEQFF. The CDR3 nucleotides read TGTGCCAGCAGTCCCCTTGACTCCTACAATGAGCAGTTCTTC.

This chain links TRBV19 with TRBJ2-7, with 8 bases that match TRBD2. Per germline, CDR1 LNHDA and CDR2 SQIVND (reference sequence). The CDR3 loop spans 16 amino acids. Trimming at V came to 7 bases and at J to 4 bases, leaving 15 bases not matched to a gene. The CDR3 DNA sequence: TGTGCCAGTAAACCATCCGGACTAGCTTCGTCGTACGAGCAGTACTTC. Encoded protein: CASKPSGLASSYEQYF.

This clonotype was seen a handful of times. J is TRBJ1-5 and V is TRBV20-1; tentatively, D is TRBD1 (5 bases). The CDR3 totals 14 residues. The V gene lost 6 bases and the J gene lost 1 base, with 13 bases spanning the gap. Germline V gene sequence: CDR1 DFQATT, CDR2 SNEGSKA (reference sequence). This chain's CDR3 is CSAVPRASNQPQHF. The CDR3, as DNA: TGCAGTGCCGTACCCAGGGCCAGCAATCAGCCCCAGCATTTT.

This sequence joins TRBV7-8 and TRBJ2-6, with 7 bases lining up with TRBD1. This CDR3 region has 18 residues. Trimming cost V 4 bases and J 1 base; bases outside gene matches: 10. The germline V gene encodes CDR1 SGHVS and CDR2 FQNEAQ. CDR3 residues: CASSSFRDRYSGANVLTF. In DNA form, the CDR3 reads TGTGCCAGCAGCTCTTTCCGGGACAGATATTCTGGGGCCAACGTCCTGACTTTC.

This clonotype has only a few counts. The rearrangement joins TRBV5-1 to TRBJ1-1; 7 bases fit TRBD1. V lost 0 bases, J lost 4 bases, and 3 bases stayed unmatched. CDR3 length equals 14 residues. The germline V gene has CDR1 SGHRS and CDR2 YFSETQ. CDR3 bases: TGCGCCAGCAGCTTGGAACAGGGGACCACTGAAGCTTTCTTT. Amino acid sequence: CASSLEQGTTEAFF.

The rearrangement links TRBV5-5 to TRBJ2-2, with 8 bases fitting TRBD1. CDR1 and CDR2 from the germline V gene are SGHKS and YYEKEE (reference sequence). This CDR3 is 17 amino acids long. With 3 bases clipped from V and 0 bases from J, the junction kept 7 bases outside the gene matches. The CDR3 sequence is CASSSRTGYSNTGELFF. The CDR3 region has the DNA TGTGCCAGCAGCTCCAGGACAGGGTATTCGAACACCGGGGAGCTGTTTTTT.

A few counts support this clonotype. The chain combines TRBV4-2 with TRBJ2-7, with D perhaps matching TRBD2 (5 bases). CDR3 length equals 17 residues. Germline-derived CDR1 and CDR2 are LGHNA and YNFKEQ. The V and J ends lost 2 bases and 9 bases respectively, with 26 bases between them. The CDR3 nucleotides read TGTGCCAGCAGCCAATCGGGAATCGGACGAACCGGAGTGGGGCAGTACTTC. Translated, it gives CASSQSGIGRTGVGQYF.

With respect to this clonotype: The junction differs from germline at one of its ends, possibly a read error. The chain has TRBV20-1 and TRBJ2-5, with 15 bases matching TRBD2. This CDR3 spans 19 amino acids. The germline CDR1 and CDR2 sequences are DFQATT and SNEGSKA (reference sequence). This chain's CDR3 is CSASPPGTSGGTWQEPQYF. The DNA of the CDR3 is TGCAGTGCTAGCCCACCAGGGACTAGCGGGGGGACCTGGCAAGAGCCCCAGTACTTC.